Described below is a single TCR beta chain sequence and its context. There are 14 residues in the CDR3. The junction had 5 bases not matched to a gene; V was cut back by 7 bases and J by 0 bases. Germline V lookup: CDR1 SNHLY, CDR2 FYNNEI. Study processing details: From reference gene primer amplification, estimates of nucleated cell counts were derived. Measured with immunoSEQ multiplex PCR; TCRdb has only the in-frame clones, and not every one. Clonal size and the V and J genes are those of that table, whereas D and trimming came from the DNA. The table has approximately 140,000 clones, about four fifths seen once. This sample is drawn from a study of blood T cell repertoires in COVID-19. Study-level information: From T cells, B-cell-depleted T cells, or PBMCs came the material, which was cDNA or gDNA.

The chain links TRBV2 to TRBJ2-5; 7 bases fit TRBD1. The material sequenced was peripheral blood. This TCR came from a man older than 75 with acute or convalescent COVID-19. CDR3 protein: CASTVQGYQETQYF. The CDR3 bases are TGTGCCAGCACCGTACAGGGGTACCAAGAGACCCAGTACTTC.